The entry that follows covers one T cell receptor beta chain sequence. Its antigen is not known. The V end was cut by 0 bases, the J end by 0 bases, with 15 bases between. The CDR3 extends over 18 amino acids. Germline loops: CDR1 LGHNA, CDR2 YNFKEQ. The sample belongs to a study of T cell responses to AZD1222 COVID-19 vaccine. Regarding the study as a whole: Once two AZD1222 doses were given, Spike-specific TCR breadth and depth went up.

TCRdb's table, derived via immunoSEQ multiplex PCR, lists solely in-frame clones and lacks some. The sample comprises roughly 95,000 clones, approximately 87% of which are singletons, and about 2.9% rests with the top ten. The V call is TRBV4-2, the J call TRBJ1-5; tentative D call: TRBD1 (5 bases). This material consisted of peripheral blood, taken on day 0 of AZD1222 vaccination. This TCR derives from an adult in good health. The CDR3 DNA is TGTGCCAGCAGCCAAGACTGGCTGGGACGGTCTAGCAATCAGCCCCAGCATTTT. It codes for CASSQDWLGRSSNQPQHF.